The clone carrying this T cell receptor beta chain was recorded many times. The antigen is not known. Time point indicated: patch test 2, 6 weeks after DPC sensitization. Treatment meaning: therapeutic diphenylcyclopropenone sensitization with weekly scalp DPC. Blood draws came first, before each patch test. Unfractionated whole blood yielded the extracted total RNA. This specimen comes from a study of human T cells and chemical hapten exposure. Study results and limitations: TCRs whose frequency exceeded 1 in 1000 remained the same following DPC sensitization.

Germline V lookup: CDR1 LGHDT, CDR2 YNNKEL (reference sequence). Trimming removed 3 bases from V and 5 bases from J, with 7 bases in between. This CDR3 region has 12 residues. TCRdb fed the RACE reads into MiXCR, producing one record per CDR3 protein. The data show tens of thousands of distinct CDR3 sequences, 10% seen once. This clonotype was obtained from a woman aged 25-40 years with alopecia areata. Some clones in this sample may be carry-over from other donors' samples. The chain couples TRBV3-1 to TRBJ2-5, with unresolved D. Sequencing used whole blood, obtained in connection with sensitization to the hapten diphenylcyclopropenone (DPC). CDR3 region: CASSQRLETQYF. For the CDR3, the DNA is TGTGCCAGCAGCCAGCGGCTCGAGACCCAGTACTTC.